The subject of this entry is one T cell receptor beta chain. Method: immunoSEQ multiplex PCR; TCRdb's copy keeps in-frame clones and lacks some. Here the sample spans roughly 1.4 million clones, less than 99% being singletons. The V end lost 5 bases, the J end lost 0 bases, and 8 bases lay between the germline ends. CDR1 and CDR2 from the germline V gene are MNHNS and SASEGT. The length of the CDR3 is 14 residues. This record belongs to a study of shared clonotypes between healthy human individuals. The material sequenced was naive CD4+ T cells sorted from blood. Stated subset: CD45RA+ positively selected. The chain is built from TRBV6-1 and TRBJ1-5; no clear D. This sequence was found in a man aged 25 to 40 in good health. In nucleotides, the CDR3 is TGTGCCAGCAGTATCCGAGGTAGCAATCAGCCCCAGCATTTT. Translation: CASSIRGSNQPQHF.